This T cell receptor beta chain was sequenced during a study of T cells after posttransplantation cyclophosphamide. Details on this clone: Its target is unknown.

Broader study findings: Tissue-infiltrating T cells from skin or gut overlapped little with blood T cells. Donor-recipient repertoire similarity was low at 1-2 months, rising over year one.

Cyclophosphamide on days +3 and +4 followed busulfan-fludarabine conditioning and a marrow graft. Sequencing used immunoSEQ multiplex PCR; TCRdb keeps in-frame clones, though not all of them. The sample includes 17,000 or so clones, 70% to 80% seen only once; the top ten take around a third. J was trimmed by 3 bases and V by 0 bases; bases with no gene match: 5. CDR3 length equals 15 residues. Germline values: CDR1 LGHNT, CDR2 FRNRAP. This sample comprised CD8+ T cells sorted from PBMCs, obtained around 2,000 days after a stem cell transplant with posttransplant cyclophosphamide. This TCR derives from a female patient in her 40s who received an allogeneic stem cell transplant from a related donor, was CMV-positive, and had no GVHD. The graft donor may account for some of the T cells. This chain joins TRBV12-5 and TRBJ2-7; 7 nucleotides match TRBD2. In DNA, the CDR3 is TGTGCTAGTGGTTTGGTACGGGACTACCTCTACGAGCAGTACTTC. This encodes CASGLVRDYLYEQYF.